One and the same sample provided the 21 T cell receptor beta chains below, sequenced in a study of T cells in Graves' hyperthyroidism and ophthalmopathy. Amplification of TCR beta CDR3 regions was performed using RNA transcripts as template. The HTBI set primed first-round TCR CDR3 RT-PCR. TCRdb used MiXCR to reprocess the multiplex PCR reads, holding one entry per CDR3 protein. The sample has 45,000 or so distinct CDR3 sequences, 45% to 50% seen once. Sequenced sample: peripheral blood or thyroid tissue (not recorded which). The source is a woman between 50 and 59 years old with Graves' hyperthyroidism.

This clonotype was observed many times. The chain is built from TRBV27 and TRBJ1-2, with 7 bases fitting TRBD1. Germline values: CDR1 MNHEY, CDR2 SMNVEV (reference sequence). The J segment lost 8 bases and the V segment lost 5 bases, leaving 8 bases of the junction unmatched. The CDR3 totals 13 residues. CDR3 DNA sequence: TGTGCCAGCAGTCACCCGACAGGGAAGGGCTACACCTTC. Its translation: CASSHPTGKGYTF.

This clonotype was recorded at least ten times. The chain is built from TRBV28 and TRBJ2-5, with 8 bases lining up with TRBD2. Germline trimming cut 5 bases from V and 5 bases from J; bases unmatched to any gene: 4. Germline CDR1 and CDR2: MDHEN and SYDVKM. There are 13 residues in the CDR3. The CDR3 loop is CASSDSGAETQYF. CDR3 DNA: TGTGCCAGCAGTGATAGCGGGGCGGAGACCCAGTACTTC.

V and J are TRBV20-1 and TRBJ1-1; no clear D. The CDR3 is 11 residues long. The V end was cut by 0 bases, the J end by 4 bases, with 3 bases between. Germline V gene data show CDR1 as DFQATT and CDR2 as SNEGSKA (reference sequence). The CDR3 here is CSARDRTEAFF. The CDR3, as DNA: TGCAGTGCTAGAGATCGCACTGAAGCTTTCTTT.

This clonotype was found many times. V and J are TRBV5-8 and TRBJ2-7, with 14 bases identical to TRBD2. This CDR3 comprises 17 residues. CDR1 is SGHTS, CDR2 YDEGEE, per germline. V shed 0 bases and J 5 bases; nucleotides not matched to a gene: 7. DNA for the CDR3: TGTGCCAGCAGCTTGGGGGGGACTAGCGGGAGAGTAAACGAGCAGTACTTC. This encodes CASSLGGTSGRVNEQYF.

The chain recombines TRBV24-1 with TRBJ1-5; no firm D call. Trimming removed 5 bases from V and 5 bases from J, with 6 bases in between. This CDR3 is built from 12 residues. Germline loops: CDR1 KGHDR, CDR2 SFDVKD. The CDR3 reads CATSAWDQPQHF. CDR3 nucleotides: TGTGCCACCAGTGCTTGGGATCAGCCCCAGCATTTT.

This clonotype has at least ten counts. The chain recombines TRBV7-2 with TRBJ1-2, with a possible D match to TRBD1 (5 bases). The CDR3 is made up of 15 amino acids. CDR1 is SGHTA and CDR2 is FQGNSA in the germline V gene. Between the trimmed V and J ends, which lost 5 bases and 5 bases, there was a span of 18 bases. In DNA, the CDR3 is TGTGCCAGCAGCCCCGGTCAGGGCCCTGGGTATGGCTACACCTTC. Translated, it gives CASSPGQGPGYGYTF.

This clonotype was recorded many times. The chain combines TRBV2 with TRBJ1-2; D is perhaps TRBD1 (5 bases). Germline V gene sequence: CDR1 SNHLY, CDR2 FYNNEI. The V gene lost 7 bases and the J gene lost 2 bases, with 11 bases spanning the gap. There are 13 residues in the CDR3. In DNA form, the CDR3 reads TGTGCCAGCATGGGCAGGGAGAACTATGGCTACACCTTC. It encodes CASMGRENYGYTF.

The V gene is TRBV7-8, the J gene TRBJ2-5, with D hard to call. CDR1 and CDR2 (germline): SGHVS, FQNEAQ. Trimming cost V 5 bases and J 2 bases, with 9 bases left between them. The CDR3 sequence is 13 residues long. The CDR3 region is CASSIGRQETQYF. The CDR3 nucleotides read TGTGCCAGCAGCATCGGACGGCAAGAGACCCAGTACTTC. The full variable domain, in which reference TRBV7-8 and TRBJ2-5 provide the parts outside the CDR3, is GAGVSQSPRYKVAKRGQDVALRCDPISGHVSLFWYQQALGQGPEFLTYFQNEAQLDKSGLPSDRFFAERPEGSVSTLKIQRTQQEDSAVYLCASSIGRQETQYFGPGTRLLVL.

This clonotype showed up many times. This sequence joins TRBV28 and TRBJ2-7, with 7 bases matching TRBD2. The CDR3 spans 14 residues. The germline CDR1 and CDR2 sequences are MDHEN and SYDVKM. Germline trimming cut 6 bases from V and 2 bases from J; bases unmatched to any gene: 7. The CDR3 bases are TGTGCCAGCAGGGGGAGGGGCGGGACCTACGAGCAGTACTTC. It yields the protein CASRGRGGTYEQYF.

Notes on this clonotype: It is likely a read error, because the conserved phenylalanine at the end of the CDR3 is missing. It is unclear where the CDR3 begins or ends on the DNA, so no DNA is shown, and the CDR3 is as TCRdb lists it. The CDR3 sequence is CASSLGPGQGSNYGYAS. The chain is built from TRBV7-2 and TRBJ1-2; the table gives TRBD1 as D, unverified against the DNA. 17 amino acids form the CDR3, both terminal residues included. Germline-derived CDR1 and CDR2 are SGHTA and FQGNSA.

This clonotype was detected many times. The rearrangement links TRBV5-8 to TRBJ1-1; D not resolved. Trimming removed 2 bases from V and 4 bases from J, with 3 bases in between. Looked up from germline, CDR1 is SGHTS and CDR2 is YDEGEE. The CDR3 consists of 11 residues. The CDR3: CASSFSTEAFF. Here the CDR3 DNA reads TGTGCCAGCAGCTTTAGCACTGAAGCTTTCTTT.

Turning to this clonotype: This may be a read error: a much more frequent sequence differs by one nucleotide. This chain joins TRBV28 and TRBJ2-5; D is perhaps TRBD2 (5 bases). The CDR3 totals 10 residues. CDR1 and CDR2 from the germline V gene are MDHEN and SYDVKM. This chain's CDR3 is CTSGWETQYF. The CDR3 DNA reads as TGTACCAGCGGATGGGAGACCCAGTACTTC.

The chain's CDR3 is CATSRDAGGRYSGANVLTF. The CDR3 nucleotides read TGTGCCACCAGCAGAGATGCGGGCGGCCGGTACTCTGGGGCCAACGTCCTGACTTTC. The chain employs TRBV15 and TRBJ2-6; D perhaps matches TRBD2 (5 bases). The CDR3 has 19 residues. Germline V gene data show CDR1 as LNHNV and CDR2 as YYDKDF (reference sequence). Trimming pared 0 bases from V and 0 bases from J, leaving 15 bases between.

This clonotype turned up a few times. In DNA, the CDR3 is TGTGCCAGCAGTTTAGTAGGTGCGACTAATGAAAAACTGTTTTTT. It yields the protein CASSLVGATNEKLFF. The J gene is TRBJ1-4, the V gene TRBV28; no firm D call. Germline loops: CDR1 MDHEN, CDR2 SYDVKM. The CDR3 spans 15 residues. V lost 2 bases and J 2 bases, leaving 9 bases between the germline ends. Using reference TRBV28 and TRBJ1-4 for the parts outside the CDR3, the full variable domain is DVKVTQSSRYLVKRTGEKVFLECVQDMDHENMFWYRQDPGLGLRLIYFSYDVKMKEKGDIPEGYSVSREKKERFSLILESASTNQTSMYLCASSLVGATNEKLFFGSGTQLSVL.

In this sample, this clonotype turned up many times. The rearrangement uses TRBV9 and TRBJ1-1; D is possibly TRBD1 (6 bases). V lost 3 bases and J 1 base, leaving 19 bases between the germline ends. The length of the CDR3 is 17 residues. The germline V gene has CDR1 SGDLS and CDR2 YYNGEE. The CDR3 DNA reads TGTGCCAGCAGCGAGCCTTCGGGGGGGGCTAGGAACACTGAAGCTTTCTTT. Translation: CASSEPSGGARNTEAFF.

This clonotype was detected many times. This chain connects TRBV19 to TRBJ2-7; 11 bases agree with TRBD2. This CDR3 is built from 16 residues. The junction had 12 bases not matched to a gene; V was cut back by 5 bases and J by 6 bases. Germline values: CDR1 LNHDA, CDR2 SQIVND (reference sequence). The CDR3 nucleotides are TGTGCCAGTAGTGGCTGGGGACTAGCGGCACAGGGCGAGCAGTACTTC. Its protein is CASSGWGLAAQGEQYF.

As to this clonotype: This may be a read error, as it is one base from a much larger clone. The chain has TRBV7-9 and TRBJ2-1; TRBD2 is a possible D gene (5 bases). The CDR3 length is 14 residues. Germline V lookup: CDR1 SEHNR, CDR2 FQNEAQ (reference sequence). For the CDR3, the DNA is TGTGCCAGCAGATCAGGTCCGGGATACAATCAGCAGTTCTTC. Its translation is CASRSGPGYNQQFF.

This chain connects TRBV7-9 to TRBJ2-2; no clear D gene. The ends were cut back, 5 bases at V and 0 bases at J, with 10 bases in the middle. The V gene's germline CDR1 is SEHNR and CDR2 FQNEAQ (reference sequence). The CDR3 covers 15 residues. CDR3 DNA: TGTGCCAGCAGCCCCATTCGGACGAACACCGGGGAGCTGTTTTTT. It yields the protein CASSPIRTNTGELFF.

This clonotype was recorded a few times. J is TRBJ1-2 and V is TRBV5-4; D not certain. Germline CDR1 and CDR2: SGHNT and YYREEE (reference sequence). The CDR3 consists of 14 residues. Trimming cost V 2 bases and J 4 bases, with 12 bases left between them. The CDR3 region is CASSLRSYSYGYTF. The CDR3 coding sequence is TGTGCCAGCAGCTTACGCAGTTATTCCTATGGCTACACCTTC.

This clonotype was counted ten times or more. Here the CDR3 reads CSARGQGLPYEQYF. The CDR3 coding sequence is TGCAGTGCTAGAGGACAGGGGCTCCCCTACGAGCAGTACTTC. The V call is TRBV20-1, the J call TRBJ2-7; 8 bases are a match to TRBD1. The CDR3 sequence is 14 residues long. Germline loops: CDR1 DFQATT, CDR2 SNEGSKA (reference sequence). V dropped 1 base and J dropped 2; count of bases not matched to a gene: 4.

This clonotype was recorded at least ten times. This chain connects TRBV2 to TRBJ2-7; D remains ambiguous. V lost 7 bases and J lost 3, with 4 bases in between. The CDR3 runs to 10 residues. CDR1 is SNHLY, CDR2 FYNNEI, per germline. The CDR3 coding sequence is TGTGCCAGCAAGGGCTACGAGCAGTACTTC. Its protein is CASKGYEQYF.